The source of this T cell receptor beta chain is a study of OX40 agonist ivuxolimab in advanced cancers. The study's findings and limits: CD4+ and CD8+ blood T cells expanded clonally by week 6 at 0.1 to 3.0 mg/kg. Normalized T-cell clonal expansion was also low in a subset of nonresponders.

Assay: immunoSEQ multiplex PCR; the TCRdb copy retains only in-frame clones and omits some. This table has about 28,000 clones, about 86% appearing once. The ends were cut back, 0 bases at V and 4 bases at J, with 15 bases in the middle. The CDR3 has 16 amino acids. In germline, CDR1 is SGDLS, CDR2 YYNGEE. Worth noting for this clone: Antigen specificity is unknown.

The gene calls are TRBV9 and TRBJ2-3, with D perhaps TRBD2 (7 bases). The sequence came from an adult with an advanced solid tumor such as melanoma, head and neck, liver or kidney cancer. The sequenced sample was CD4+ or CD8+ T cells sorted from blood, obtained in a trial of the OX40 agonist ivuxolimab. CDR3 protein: CASSVEAGGPADTQYF. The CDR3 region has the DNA TGTGCCAGCAGCGTAGAGGCCGGGGGGCCTGCAGATACGCAGTATTTT.